This T cell receptor (beta chain) was observed in a study of cytomegalovirus exposure and HLA in healthy donors (dated by TCRdb to between 2016 and 2019). Some background on the complete study: In an earlier analysis of under 750 of the donors, about 260 Gb of sequence data and 90 million to 130 million unique TCR beta sequences from 150 million to 200 million T cells were reported. An early release that covered about 600 HLA-typed donors contained about 300 gigabases of sequencing data and approximately 85 million unique TCR sequences. The genetic ancestry cluster associated with self-reported Caucasian donors included 81% of the 300 to 450 genotyped donors. The study was designed to test whether signatures of past pathogen exposure could be identified by cataloging public T cell receptors. The T cell repertoires of around 730 subjects were profiled by immunosequencing and related to cytomegalovirus serostatus. In addition to the first cohort of hundreds of subjects, a separate validation cohort of 120 different subjects was used. To predict cytomegalovirus infection status, the study brought together high-throughput TCR immunosequencing, statistical association of individual TCRs with disease status, and machine learning. A later analysis re-analyzed previously published TCR beta repertoires from 500 to 700 donors and added high-resolution HLA genotyping to study TCR occurrence patterns. The later analysis used no new phenotypic data to find candidate immune exposures, relying instead on TCR beta sequences and their occurrence across donors. To decide whether each TCR beta V gene segment behaved as functional or pseudogenic, an earlier analysis of over 500 of the donors relied on high-throughput TCR beta sequencing. Donor age, sex, ethnicity and CMV serostatus were compiled together with the repertoire data. A later genetic analysis took genome-wide SNP genotypes for about 65% of the roughly 670 donors and used that subset as a discovery cohort. All discovery cohort repertoires had been generated on a single sequencing platform. HLA typing included class I and class II loci at four-digit resolution. The number of donors typed differed by locus, with about 620-630 for A, B, C, DRB1 and DQB1, roughly 520 for DQA1, nearly 610 for DPA1, and around 430 for DPB1. Several DR-DQ haplotypes were handled as single units for association and clustering, since linkage in the cohort was strong. Among about 390 genotyped donors of the cohort, an average of approximately 240,000 unique TCR beta nucleotide sequences were sequenced per donor, roughly a sixth of them non-productive. What the research found in general, with its limitations: Specific HLA alleles were associated with about 17,000 TCR beta sequences at a false discovery rate of 0.05 in a later analysis. Sequencing depth was assumed to be roughly uniform across donors in the presence/absence analyses, though that assumption may not hold. According to a later analysis, parvovirus B19, influenza, CMV and Epstein-Barr virus appeared linked to several top co-occurrence clusters. In a later analysis, the rate of TCR association differed among HLA loci, with DRB1 alleles having the most associated TCRs and HLA-C alleles having the fewest. In a later analysis, HLA-associated TCR beta chains showed more clonal expansion and lower generation probabilities than non-associated chains that were equally common. Because counts were too low, around 18 rarely observed V segments, including chromosome 9 orphons, were left out of the earlier analysis of 587 of the donors. A few of the identified cytomegalovirus-associated TCR beta chains were confirmed in vitro to be specific for cytomegalovirus antigens. Some IMGT-functional V segments, including TRBV6-2 and TRBV6-3, could not be told apart with the 87-base-pair reads, so those segments were excluded. A cluster of highly shared sequence variants was judged likely to be a technical artifact of the sequencing pipeline. Linkage disequilibrium might explain the correlated functional status among segregating V segments, but an unknown experimental factor could not be excluded. In the study, approximately 160 TCR beta chains were listed as associated with cytomegalovirus. For the cohort, immune exposure information was limited to CMV serostatus. Most TCR sequences were seen in very few donors, while some public TCRs were found in many individuals. According to a later genetic analysis, donors in an Asian-associated ancestry cluster had fewer N-insertions in productive TCRs than the approximately 630-donor mean. When HLA alleles, especially DR and DQ, strongly co-occurred, TCR associations were difficult to assign to individual alleles. An association between a missense DCLRE1C variant and V-gene and J-gene trimming of TCR beta chains was found in a later genetic analysis and replicated in an independent cohort. An earlier analysis of some 590 of the donors showed that most TCR beta V segments appeared in productive rearrangements either about 87% or about 30% of the time, which broadly matched IMGT annotations. In a later analysis, most CMV-associated TCR beta chains were found to appear HLA-restricted, with HLA associations seemingly driven largely by CMV exposure. The authors suggested that the approach could potentially be extended to other disease states and immunological phenotypes. Because some donors lacked HLA typing at each locus, the association tests relied only on the typed subset. A further reported finding was that TCR beta sequences accurately predicted the HLA-A and HLA-B alleles for most subjects in the first cohort. This cohort had only TCR beta chains sequenced, and the lack of alpha or paired-chain data limited which features could be detected. The classifier was reported to diagnose cytomegalovirus status with high specificity and sensitivity in both the original cohort and the validation cohort.

At the junction V is shortened by 4 bases and J by 4 bases; bases outside the gene matches: 10. From a lookup of the germline V gene, CDR1 and CDR2 are SGHVS and FQNEAQ. CDR3 length: 15 amino acids, cysteine to phenylalanine. Solely the CDR3 DNA is kept, with 45 bases framed from the first base. Note on this clone: The target of this receptor is not known. One base away there is no much larger clone; base qualities are not given.

Libraries came from the immunoSEQ multiplex PCR assay. For the multiplex PCR, a mixture combining 60 forward primers for TCR Vbeta segments and 13 reverse primers for TCR Jbeta segments was used. A multiplex PCR assay on genomic DNA amplified the CDR3 region of rearranged TCR beta genes. On the Illumina HiSeq System, the amplified TCR beta libraries were sequenced as 87-base-pair reads. Per the authors' processing: In a later analysis, approximately 74 million unique TCR beta chains were counted across the 500 to 850 repertoires, and some 10 million of these chains were shared by at least two donors. To remove PCR and sequencing errors, raw reads were error-corrected and collapsed into unique sequences using a nearest-neighbor algorithm that merged closely related sequences. V, D and J gene segments were assigned by aligning CDR3 sequences to IMGT reference sequences. For a sequence to be retained, a match of at least six nucleotides was required to both a V gene segment and a J gene segment. A rearrangement counted as productive if the CDR3 had no stop codons and remained in frame with V and J, and every other rearrangement counted as non-productive. Following IMGT convention, CDR3 was defined as the stretch from the second conserved V-encoded cysteine up to the conserved J-encoded phenylalanine. In an earlier analysis of approximately 590 of the donors, sequences lacking an unambiguous match to a single V gene segment were excluded. In an earlier analysis of some 590 of the donors, a V segment was called functional when productive rearrangements were above 56.7%, and segregating when the standard deviation between donors exceeded 5%. A statistical classification framework was built to diagnose cytomegalovirus status from the catalog of TCR beta chain sequences. In a later analysis, TCR nucleotide sequences were compared against IMGT/GENE-DB human TR gene sequences so that V and J genes could be assigned. The TCRdist pipeline was used in a later analysis to assign CDR3 sequences and most-parsimonious VDJ recombination scenarios. In a later analysis, each TCR beta chain was defined by its CDR3 amino acid sequence together with its V-gene family, and reads lacking a unique V-gene family were excluded. To address suspected cross-contamination and a sequencing artifact, a later analysis removed some 620 highly shared, low-generation-probability nucleotide sequences. In a later analysis, a clonal expansion index for each public chain was calculated from normalized within-repertoire ranks of inferred template counts. In a later analysis, generation probabilities were computed with a VDJ recombination model fitted to out-of-frame rearrangements, and the resulting probabilities were checked against IGoR. Hypergeometric tests were used in a later analysis to score TCR-TCR, TCR-HLA and TCR-CMV co-occurrence, with a repertoire-size bias correction applied to the TCR pairs. To estimate false discovery rates, a later analysis permuted the HLA or CMV assignments 20 times. In a later analysis, co-occurring TCRs were grouped using DBSCAN, with TCRdist sequence similarity added in when clustering inside HLA-allele-positive subsets. Repertoires with fewer than 30,000 or more than 120,000 public chains were left out of co-occurrence clustering, as were several repertoires with anomalous nucleotide sharing. The immuneACCESS repertoire file appears here via TCRdb, limited to in-frame rearrangements. These files lack a portion of the clones; in checked studies, under half of the deficit traces to unresolved V genes, and the cause of the others is not known. V and J calls and clone size come straight from that table; D and trimming were deduced from the DNA. In all, the sample holds roughly 130,000 clones, and 74% of those were seen once. Around 6.6% of the sample is in the top ten clones.

The cohort consisted of hundreds of healthy bone marrow donors. At the time of sampling, all cohort members were nominally healthy, though unrecorded immune exposures were likely present. The donor was CMV seropositive and belonged to the group of 250 to 300 seropositive cohort members. A peripheral blood sample was provided by each donor, and peripheral blood mononuclear cells were used for TCR beta sequencing. Genomic DNA extraction from the blood cell samples was performed with the Qiagen DNeasy Blood Extraction Kit. The source of this sequence is a middle-aged man in good health and CMV-seropositive. Sequenced sample: PBMCs. The rearrangement joined TRBV7-8 to TRBJ2-7, and 7 junction bases match TRBD2. Here the CDR3 is given as CASSSVGRAGYEQYF. Read as DNA, the sequence is TGTGCCAGCAGCTCCGTAGGGAGGGCCGGGTACGAGCAGTACTTC.